Listed below are T cell receptor beta chains from one sample, sequenced in a study of T cell repertoires in cytomegalovirus infection. A single record per CDR3 protein comes from TCRdb applying MiXCR to the reads. Here the sample spans over 300,000 distinct CDR3 sequences, more than 8% being singletons. Material for sequencing was PBMCs. The source is a human donor in good health (CMV status not recorded). Some clones in this sample may be carry-over from other donors' samples. Both conserved end residues are part of each CDR3. Fields, in order: clone size, J gene, V gene, D gene, CDR3 protein, CDR3 DNA. The D gene is left open where the match is weak. Not all rows give a size; the values are once, few, many and, for expanded clones, a class.

abundance: many; j_gene: TRBJ2-1; v_gene: TRBV5-1; d_gene: TRBD1; CDR3aa: CASSLVGQGYNEQFF; CDR3nt: TGCGCCAGCAGCTTGGTGGGACAGGGCTACAATGAGCAGTTCTTC
abundance: NA; j_gene: TRBJ1-6; v_gene: TRBV3-1; d_gene: TRBD1; CDR3aa: CASSGTGGNSPLHF; CDR3nt: TGTGCCAGCAGCGGGACAGGGGGCAATTCACCCCTCCACTTT
abundance: many; j_gene: TRBJ1-2; v_gene: TRBV4-3; d_gene: NA; CDR3aa: CASSQARQDYGYTF; CDR3nt: TGCGCCAGCAGCCAAGCCCGACAGGACTATGGCTACACCTTC
abundance: many; j_gene: TRBJ1-1; v_gene: TRBV7-9; d_gene: NA; CDR3aa: CASSLSQNTEAFF; CDR3nt: TGTGCCAGCAGCTTAAGCCAGAACACTGAAGCTTTCTTT
abundance: NA; j_gene: TRBJ1-4; v_gene: TRBV20-1; d_gene: TRBD1; CDR3aa: CSARVPTGAGEKLFF; CDR3nt: TGCAGTGCTAGAGTACCGACAGGGGCGGGAGAAAAACTGTTTTTT
abundance: NA; j_gene: TRBJ2-3; v_gene: TRBV4-3; d_gene: TRBD1; CDR3aa: CASSRQGAVSDTQYF; CDR3nt: TGCGCCAGCAGCAGGCAGGGGGCAGTTTCTGATACGCAGTATTTT
abundance: many; j_gene: TRBJ1-5; v_gene: TRBV6-1; d_gene: TRBD1; CDR3aa: CASSVTGTGPQPQHF; CDR3nt: TGTGCCAGCAGTGTCACCGGGACAGGCCCTCAGCCCCAGCATTTT
abundance: many; j_gene: TRBJ2-2; v_gene: TRBV7-2; d_gene: TRBD2; CDR3aa: CASSLILAGASNTGELFF; CDR3nt: TGTGCCAGCAGCTTAATACTAGCGGGGGCCTCGAACACCGGGGAGCTGTTTTTT
abundance: many; j_gene: TRBJ2-3; v_gene: TRBV5-1; d_gene: NA; CDR3aa: CASSSATRNTDTQYF; CDR3nt: TGCGCCAGCAGTTCCGCTACTAGAAACACAGATACGCAGTATTTT
abundance: NA; j_gene: TRBJ1-4; v_gene: TRBV7-2; d_gene: NA; CDR3aa: CASSSPSGGAEKLFF; CDR3nt: TGTGCCAGCAGTTCTCCCAGTGGCGGGGCGGAAAAACTGTTTTTT
abundance: NA; j_gene: TRBJ1-5; v_gene: TRBV29-1; d_gene: NA; CDR3aa: CSVAWGSNQPQHF; CDR3nt: TGCAGCGTTGCCTGGGGCAGCAATCAGCCCCAGCATTTT
abundance: NA; j_gene: TRBJ1-1; v_gene: TRBV12-3/TRBV12-4; d_gene: NA; CDR3aa: CASLGENTEAFF; CDR3nt: TGTGCCAGCCTTGGGGAGAACACTGAAGCTTTCTTT
abundance: many; j_gene: TRBJ2-3; v_gene: TRBV7-8; d_gene: NA; CDR3aa: CASLGGGVGDTQYF; CDR3nt: TGTGCCAGCCTGGGGGGGGGCGTTGGAGATACGCAGTATTTT
abundance: NA; j_gene: TRBJ2-7; v_gene: TRBV20-1; d_gene: TRBD2; CDR3aa: CSARSGGSEQYF; CDR3nt: TGCAGTGCCCGATCCGGGGGGAGCGAGCAGTACTTC
abundance: many; j_gene: TRBJ2-7; v_gene: TRBV20-1; d_gene: TRBD2; CDR3aa: CSATSGRARYEQYF; CDR3nt: TGCAGTGCTACGAGCGGGAGAGCCCGCTACGAGCAGTACTTC
abundance: many; j_gene: TRBJ2-7; v_gene: TRBV7-2; d_gene: TRBD2; CDR3aa: CASSSLAGGVEQYF; CDR3nt: TGTGCCAGCAGCTCATTAGCGGGAGGGGTCGAGCAGTACTTC
abundance: few; j_gene: TRBJ2-7; v_gene: TRBV23-1; d_gene: TRBD1; CDR3aa: CASSQPGQTCAYEQYF; CDR3nt: TGCGCCAGCAGTCAACCGGGACAGACCTGCGCCTACGAGCAGTACTTC
abundance: few; j_gene: TRBJ2-5; v_gene: TRBV19; d_gene: TRBD2; CDR3aa: CASSRWGTSGETQYF; CDR3nt: TGTGCCAGTAGTCGATGGGGGACTAGCGGAGAGACCCAGTACTTC
abundance: few; j_gene: TRBJ2-7; v_gene: TRBV20-1; d_gene: TRBD2; CDR3aa: CSARGLGGGPYEQYF; CDR3nt: TGCAGTGCTAGAGGCCTGGGCGGGGGGCCTTACGAGCAGTACTTC
abundance: NA; j_gene: TRBJ2-1; v_gene: TRBV19; d_gene: NA; CDR3aa: CASCSTGPTYNEQFF; CDR3nt: TGTGCCAGTTGTAGTACTGGGCCTACCTACAATGAGCAGTTCTTC
abundance: many; j_gene: TRBJ2-6; v_gene: TRBV20-1; d_gene: TRBD1; CDR3aa: CSARDGTGWSGANVLTF; CDR3nt: TGCAGTGCTAGAGATGGGACAGGGTGGTCTGGGGCCAACGTCCTGACTTTC
abundance: many; j_gene: TRBJ1-6; v_gene: TRBV7-2; d_gene: TRBD1; CDR3aa: CASSRRQGVVDSPLHF; CDR3nt: TGTGCCAGCAGCAGGAGACAGGGGGTGGTAGATTCACCCCTCCACTTT
abundance: many; j_gene: TRBJ2-1; v_gene: TRBV28; d_gene: TRBD2; CDR3aa: CASSPTSPSGSAYNEQFF; CDR3nt: TGTGCCAGCAGTCCTACTTCTCCCAGCGGGAGTGCCTACAATGAGCAGTTCTTC
abundance: few; j_gene: TRBJ1-1; v_gene: TRBV10-1; d_gene: NA; CDR3aa: CASRDNRNTEAFF; CDR3nt: TGCGCCAGCAGGGACAACAGGAACACTGAAGCTTTCTTT
abundance: many; j_gene: TRBJ1-4; v_gene: TRBV29-1; d_gene: TRBD1; CDR3aa: CSVLDRVANEKLFF; CDR3nt: TGCAGCGTCCTCGACAGGGTAGCTAATGAAAAACTGTTTTTT
abundance: NA; j_gene: TRBJ2-5; v_gene: TRBV7-9; d_gene: NA; CDR3aa: CASSLGGGGIQETQYF; CDR3nt: TGTGCCAGCAGCTTAGGTGGTGGGGGCATCCAAGAGACCCAGTACTTC
abundance: many; j_gene: TRBJ2-2; v_gene: TRBV7-8; d_gene: TRBD2; CDR3aa: CASRPTSGGTGELFF; CDR3nt: TGTGCCAGCAGACCAACTAGCGGTGGAACCGGGGAGCTGTTTTTT
abundance: few; j_gene: TRBJ2-5; v_gene: TRBV6-2/TRBV6-3; d_gene: TRBD1; CDR3aa: CASSSGQVEETQYF; CDR3nt: TGTGCCAGCAGTTCCGGACAGGTGGAAGAGACCCAGTACTTC
abundance: NA; j_gene: TRBJ2-2; v_gene: TRBV5-1; d_gene: NA; CDR3aa: CASSHRDRELFF; CDR3nt: TGCGCCAGCAGTCACAGGGACAGGGAGCTGTTTTTT